This note documents a single TCR beta chain sequence. The antigen is not known. These data come from a study of CD8+ T cells in alopecia areata. Study in general: By percentage of affected scalp area, the severity of treated patients was scored. General study results and limits: Sequences from scalp samples also cover resident alphabeta T cells of normal skin. Clonality exceeded that of normal scalp in lesional scalp, most notably in alopecia totalis/universalis.

Sequencing relied on a cDNA template that was reverse transcribed from extracted RNA. Generated by immunoSEQ multiplex PCR, the TCRdb table keeps only in-frame clones and is missing some. Of about 200,000 clones in the sample, 55% to 70% were seen once. Trimming cost V 4 bases and J 9 bases, with 13 bases left between them. Germline V lookup: CDR1 MNHEY, CDR2 SVGAGI. The CDR3 contains 12 residues. Treatment here: oral pan-JAK inhibitor, 5-10 mg twice daily. Peripheral blood and lesional scalp punch biopsies were taken from alopecia areata patients. The receptor was isolated from a human donor with alopecia areata. The rearrangement uses TRBV6-5 and TRBJ2-7; weak D call: TRBD2 (6 bases). This sample comprised CD4+ T cells sorted from blood, obtained at week 4, from a patient treated with tofacitinib. The CDR3 loop is CASSSHRGLQYF. CDR3 DNA sequence: TGTGCCAGCAGTTCTCATCGGGGGTTGCAGTACTTC.